Sequencing of this T cell receptor beta chain was carried out in a study of human T cells and chemical hapten exposure. Study at large: Weekly scalp doses of diphenylcyclopropenone were given to patients during the approximately 25-week study.

There are 14 residues in the CDR3. V was pared by 4 bases and J by 4 bases, with 15 bases between. Germline V gives CDR1 SGDLS, CDR2 YYNGEE. TCRdb reprocessed the RACE reads via MiXCR and lists one record per CDR3 protein. The sample records tens of thousands of distinct CDR3 sequences, 9.5% to 12% being singletons. This clonotype came up many times. Time point indicated: patch test 1, 2 weeks after DPC sensitization. Treatment noted: therapeutic diphenylcyclopropenone sensitization with weekly scalp DPC. Donation of samples came from alopecia patients who were 18 to 70 years old and suitable for DPC. The sample here was whole blood, taken in connection with sensitization to the hapten diphenylcyclopropenone (DPC). This clonotype originated in a woman aged 50 to 65 with alopecia areata. Some clones in this sample may be carry-over from other donors' samples. The chain combines TRBV9 with TRBJ2-7; TRBD2 might be the D (6 bases). CDR3 protein: CASSLSYGSYEQYF. CDR3 coding DNA: TGTGCCAGCAGCCTATCCTACGGGAGTTACGAGCAGTACTTC.